Below, 5 T cell receptor beta chains from the same sample are listed, as sequenced in a study of control samples from healthy donors and cancer patients. This table comes from immunoSEQ multiplex PCR, and its TCRdb copy is limited to in-frame clones, with some not included. The top ten hold roughly 43% of the sample, which has about 120,000 clones, more than 80% seen once. Sequences were obtained from blood. These receptors were obtained from a man in his fifties in good health.

The rearrangement links TRBV3-1 (or the pseudogene TRBV3-2) to TRBJ1-1; D unclear. The germline gives CDR1 LGHDT, CDR2 YNNKEL (reference sequence). The V end was cut by 0 bases, the J end by 11 bases, with 13 bases between. The CDR3 is 13 amino acids. The CDR3 DNA sequence: TGTGCCAGCAGCCAAGAACGACCCAAGGAGGCTTTCTTT. Encoded protein: CASSQERPKEAFF.

J is TRBJ2-3 and V is TRBV30; TRBD1 matches 8 bases. The CDR3 sequence is 16 residues long. V was pared by 1 base and J by 7 bases, with 13 bases of the junction left unmatched. Germline assignment: CDR1 GTSNPN and CDR2 SVGIG (reference sequence). DNA for the CDR3: TGTGCCTGGAGTGCCCCCGCCGGGACAGGACCCCATACGCAGTATTTT. Protein: CAWSAPAGTGPHTQYF.

The chain employs TRBV7-2 and TRBJ1-6; 7 bases are a match to TRBD1. With V trimmed by 3 bases and J by 6 bases, 5 bases remained unmatched. The CDR3 runs to 15 residues. Germline V gene data show CDR1 as SGHTA and CDR2 as FQGNSA. Here the CDR3 reads CASSLWTGVNSPLHF. CDR3 DNA: TGTGCCAGCAGCTTGTGGACAGGAGTTAATTCACCCCTCCACTTT.

This clone came up once. V gene TRBV7-9 combines with J gene TRBJ2-1; 14 nucleotides agree with TRBD2. V trimming: 4 bases; J trimming: 6 bases; junction bases outside the gene matches: 5. This CDR3 is 16 amino acids long. Per germline, CDR1 SEHNR and CDR2 FQNEAQ (reference sequence). The CDR3 loop reads CASSSGLAGGGNEQFF. The CDR3 bases are TGTGCCAGCAGCTCAGGACTAGCGGGGGGAGGCAATGAGCAGTTCTTC.

This chain links TRBV5-1 with TRBJ2-7, with TRBD2 matching over 14 bases. This CDR3 comprises 15 residues. The V and J ends lost 4 bases and 2 bases, in that order; junction bases with no gene match: 2. Germline V gives CDR1 SGHRS, CDR2 YFSETQ. The CDR3 reads CASSQGLAGAYEQYF. Written as DNA, the CDR3 is TGCGCCAGCAGCCAGGGACTAGCGGGGGCCTACGAGCAGTACTTC.